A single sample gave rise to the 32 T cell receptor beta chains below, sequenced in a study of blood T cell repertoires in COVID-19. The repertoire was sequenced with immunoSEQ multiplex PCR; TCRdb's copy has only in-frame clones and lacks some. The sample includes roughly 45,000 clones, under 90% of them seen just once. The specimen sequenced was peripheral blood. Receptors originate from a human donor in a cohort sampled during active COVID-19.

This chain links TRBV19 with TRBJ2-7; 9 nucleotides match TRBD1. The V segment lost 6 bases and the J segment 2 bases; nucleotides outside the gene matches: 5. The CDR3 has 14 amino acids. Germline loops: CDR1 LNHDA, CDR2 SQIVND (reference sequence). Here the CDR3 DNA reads TGTGCCAGTAGCGCCGGGACAGGGACCTACGAGCAGTACTTC. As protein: CASSAGTGTYEQYF.

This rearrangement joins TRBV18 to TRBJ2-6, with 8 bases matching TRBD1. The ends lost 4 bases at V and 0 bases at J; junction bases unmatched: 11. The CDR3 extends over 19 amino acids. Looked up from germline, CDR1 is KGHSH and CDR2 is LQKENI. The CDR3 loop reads CASSLYSTGVGSGANVLTF. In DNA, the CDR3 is TGTGCCAGCTCACTATACTCGACAGGGGTGGGCTCTGGGGCCAACGTCCTGACTTTC. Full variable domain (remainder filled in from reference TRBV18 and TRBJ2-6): NAGVMQNPRHLVRRRGQEARLRCSPMKGHSHVYWYRQLPEEGLKFMVYLQKENIIDESGMPKERFSAEFPKEGPSILRIQQVVRGDSAAYFCASSLYSTGVGSGANVLTFGAGSRLTVL.

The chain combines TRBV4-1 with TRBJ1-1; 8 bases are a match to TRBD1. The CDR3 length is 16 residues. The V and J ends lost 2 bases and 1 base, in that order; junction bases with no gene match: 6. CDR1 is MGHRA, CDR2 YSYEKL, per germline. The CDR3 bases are TGCGCCAGCAGCCAATCTGGGACAGGCCCGAACACTGAAGCTTTCTTT. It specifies CASSQSGTGPNTEAFF.

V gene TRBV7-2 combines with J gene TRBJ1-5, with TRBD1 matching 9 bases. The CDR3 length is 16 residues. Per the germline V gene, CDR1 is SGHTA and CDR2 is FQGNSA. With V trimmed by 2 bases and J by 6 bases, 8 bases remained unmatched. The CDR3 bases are TGTGCCAGCAGCTTAAAGGGGACAGGGTGGGGTCAGCCCCAGCATTTT. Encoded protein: CASSLKGTGWGQPQHF.

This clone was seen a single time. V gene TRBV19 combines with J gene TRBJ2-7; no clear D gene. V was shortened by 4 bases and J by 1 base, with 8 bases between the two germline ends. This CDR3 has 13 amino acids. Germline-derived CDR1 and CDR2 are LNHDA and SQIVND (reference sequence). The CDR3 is CASSNTASYEQYF. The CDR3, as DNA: TGTGCCAGTAGTAATACAGCTTCCTACGAGCAGTACTTC.

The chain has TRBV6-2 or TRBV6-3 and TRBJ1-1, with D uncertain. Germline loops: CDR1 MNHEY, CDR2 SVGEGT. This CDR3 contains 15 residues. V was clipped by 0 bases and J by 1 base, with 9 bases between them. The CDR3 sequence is CASSYSIATNTEAFF. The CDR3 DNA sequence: TGTGCCAGCAGTTACTCGATAGCCACGAACACTGAAGCTTTCTTT.

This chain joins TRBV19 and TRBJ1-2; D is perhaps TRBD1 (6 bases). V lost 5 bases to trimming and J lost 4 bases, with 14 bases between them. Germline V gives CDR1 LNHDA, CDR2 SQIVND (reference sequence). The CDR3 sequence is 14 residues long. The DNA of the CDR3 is TGTGCCAGTAGTCCAGCGGGGACAACCTATGGCTACACCTTC. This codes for CASSPAGTTYGYTF.

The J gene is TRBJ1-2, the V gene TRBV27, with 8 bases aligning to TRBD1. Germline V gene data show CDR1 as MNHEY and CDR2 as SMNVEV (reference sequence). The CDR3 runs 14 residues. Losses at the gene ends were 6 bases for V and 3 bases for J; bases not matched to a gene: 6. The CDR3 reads CASRGTGRDYGYTF. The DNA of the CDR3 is TGTGCCAGCAGAGGGACAGGTCGTGACTATGGCTACACCTTC.

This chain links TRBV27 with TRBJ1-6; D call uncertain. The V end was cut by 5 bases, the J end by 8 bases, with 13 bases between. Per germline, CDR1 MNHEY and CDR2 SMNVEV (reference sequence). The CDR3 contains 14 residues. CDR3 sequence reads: CASSQLWEDSPLHF. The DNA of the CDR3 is TGTGCCAGCAGTCAACTCTGGGAGGATTCACCCCTCCACTTT.

Written as DNA, the CDR3 is TGTGCCAGCAGCTTAGCGCAGGGATCGCCCTACGAGCAGTACTTC. It specifies CASSLAQGSPYEQYF. The rearrangement uses TRBV7-2 and TRBJ2-7, with D maybe TRBD1 (5 bases). This CDR3 is 15 amino acids long. Germline V gene data show CDR1 as SGHTA and CDR2 as FQGNSA. The V end was cut by 0 bases, the J end by 2 bases, with 11 bases between.

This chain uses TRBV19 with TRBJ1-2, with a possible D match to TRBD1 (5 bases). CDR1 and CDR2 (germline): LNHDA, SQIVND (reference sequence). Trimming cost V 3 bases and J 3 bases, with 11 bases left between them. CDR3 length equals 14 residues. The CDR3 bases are TGTGCCAGTAGTATGGGGCTCGGTGACTATGGCTACACCTTC. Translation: CASSMGLGDYGYTF.

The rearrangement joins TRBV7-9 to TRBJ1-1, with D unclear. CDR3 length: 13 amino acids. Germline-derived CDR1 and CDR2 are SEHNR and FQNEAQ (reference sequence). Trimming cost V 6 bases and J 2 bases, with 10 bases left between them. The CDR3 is CASRPNYNTEAFF. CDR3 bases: TGTGCCAGCAGACCTAACTATAACACTGAAGCTTTCTTT.

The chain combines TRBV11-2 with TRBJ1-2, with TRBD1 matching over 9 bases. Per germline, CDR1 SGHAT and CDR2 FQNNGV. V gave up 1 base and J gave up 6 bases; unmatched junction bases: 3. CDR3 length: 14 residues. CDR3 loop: CASSLVDRGNGYTF. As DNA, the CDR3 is TGTGCCAGCAGCTTAGTGGACAGGGGAAATGGCTACACCTTC.

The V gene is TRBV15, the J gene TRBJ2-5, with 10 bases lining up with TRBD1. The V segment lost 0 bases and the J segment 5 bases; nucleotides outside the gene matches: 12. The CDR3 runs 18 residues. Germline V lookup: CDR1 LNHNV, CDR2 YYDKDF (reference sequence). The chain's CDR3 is CATSRDMMWTGGRETQYF. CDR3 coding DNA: TGTGCCACCAGCAGAGATATGATGTGGACAGGGGGAAGGGAGACCCAGTACTTC.

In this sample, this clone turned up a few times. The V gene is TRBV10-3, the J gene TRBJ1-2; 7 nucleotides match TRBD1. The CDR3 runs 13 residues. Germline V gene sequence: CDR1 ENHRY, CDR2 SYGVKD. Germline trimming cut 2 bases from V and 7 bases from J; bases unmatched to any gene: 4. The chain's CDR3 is CAISEEGASGYTF. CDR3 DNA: TGTGCCATCAGTGAGGAGGGGGCAAGTGGCTACACCTTC.

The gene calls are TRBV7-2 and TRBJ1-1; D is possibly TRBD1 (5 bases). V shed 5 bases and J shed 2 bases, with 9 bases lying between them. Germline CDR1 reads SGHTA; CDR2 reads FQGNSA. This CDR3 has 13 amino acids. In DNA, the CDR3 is TGTGCCAGCAGCCGTACAGGAAACACTGAAGCTTTCTTT. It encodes CASSRTGNTEAFF.

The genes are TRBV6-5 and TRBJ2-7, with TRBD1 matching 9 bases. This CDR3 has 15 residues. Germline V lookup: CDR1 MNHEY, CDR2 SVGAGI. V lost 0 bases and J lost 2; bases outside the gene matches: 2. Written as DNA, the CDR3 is TGTGCCAGCAGTTACTCTAGGACAGGGGCCTACGAGCAGTACTTC. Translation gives CASSYSRTGAYEQYF.

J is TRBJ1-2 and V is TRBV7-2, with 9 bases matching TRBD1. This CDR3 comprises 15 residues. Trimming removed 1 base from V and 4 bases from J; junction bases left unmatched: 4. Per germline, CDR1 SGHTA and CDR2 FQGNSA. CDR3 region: CASSLGTGVRYGYTF. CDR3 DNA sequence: TGTGCCAGCAGCTTAGGGACAGGGGTTCGCTATGGCTACACCTTC.

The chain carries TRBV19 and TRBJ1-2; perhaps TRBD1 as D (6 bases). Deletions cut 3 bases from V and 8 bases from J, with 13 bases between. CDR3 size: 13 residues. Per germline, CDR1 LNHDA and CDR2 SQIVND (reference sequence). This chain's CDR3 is CASSIRQVVGYTF. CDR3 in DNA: TGTGCCAGTAGTATCCGACAGGTGGTAGGCTACACCTTC.

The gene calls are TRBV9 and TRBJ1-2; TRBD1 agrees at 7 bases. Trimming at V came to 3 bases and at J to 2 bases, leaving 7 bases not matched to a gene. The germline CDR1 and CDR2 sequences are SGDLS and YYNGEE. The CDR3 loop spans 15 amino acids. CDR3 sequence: CASSAQGQVNYGYTF. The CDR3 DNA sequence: TGTGCCAGCAGCGCCCAAGGACAGGTGAACTATGGCTACACCTTC.

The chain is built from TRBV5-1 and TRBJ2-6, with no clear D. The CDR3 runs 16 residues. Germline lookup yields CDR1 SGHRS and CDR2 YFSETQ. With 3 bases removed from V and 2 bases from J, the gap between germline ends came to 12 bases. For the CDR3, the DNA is TGCGCCAGCAGCTCGCGAGCAGGCCCTGGGGCCAACGTCCTGACTTTC. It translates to CASSSRAGPGANVLTF. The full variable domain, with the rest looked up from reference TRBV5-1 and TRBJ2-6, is KAGVTQTPRYLIKTRGQQVTLSCSPISGHRSVSWYQQTPGQGLQFLFEYFSETQRNKGNFPGRFSGRQFSNSRSEMNVSTLELGDSALYLCASSSRAGPGANVLTFGAGSRLTVL.

The CDR3 DNA sequence: TGTGCCAGCAGTCCCGGGGTTAATAGCAATCAGCCCCAGCATTTT. As protein: CASSPGVNSNQPQHF. The chain joins TRBV7-2 to TRBJ1-5; D uncertain. This CDR3 is 15 amino acids long. The V gene's germline CDR1 is SGHTA and CDR2 FQGNSA. Trimming left V 6 bases short and J 0 bases short, with 12 bases between. Full variable domain (outside the CDR3, taken from reference TRBV7-2 and TRBJ1-5): GAGVSQSPSNKVTEKGKDVELRCDPISGHTALYWYRQSLGQGLEFLIYFQGNSAPDKSGLPSDRFSAERTGGSVSTLTIQRTQQEDSAVYLCASSPGVNSNQPQHFGDGTRLSIL.

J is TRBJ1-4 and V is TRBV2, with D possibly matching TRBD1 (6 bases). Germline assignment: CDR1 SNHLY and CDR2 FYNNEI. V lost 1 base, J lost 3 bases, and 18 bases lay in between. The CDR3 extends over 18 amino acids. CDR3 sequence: CASSEVTGQGLSNEKLFF. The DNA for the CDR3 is TGTGCCAGCAGTGAAGTCACAGGGCAGGGTTTATCTAATGAAAAACTGTTTTTT.

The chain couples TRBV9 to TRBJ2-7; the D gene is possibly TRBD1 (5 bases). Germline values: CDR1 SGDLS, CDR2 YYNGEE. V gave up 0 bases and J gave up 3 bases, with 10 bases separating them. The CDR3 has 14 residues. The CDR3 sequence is CASSVGLGDYEQYF. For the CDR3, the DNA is TGTGCCAGCAGCGTAGGGCTAGGGGACTACGAGCAGTACTTC.

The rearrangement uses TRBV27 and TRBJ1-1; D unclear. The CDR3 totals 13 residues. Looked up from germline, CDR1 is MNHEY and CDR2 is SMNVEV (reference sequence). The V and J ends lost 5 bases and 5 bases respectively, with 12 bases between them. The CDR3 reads CASSKEGATEAFF. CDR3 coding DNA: TGTGCCAGCAGTAAAGAGGGCGCGACTGAAGCTTTCTTT.

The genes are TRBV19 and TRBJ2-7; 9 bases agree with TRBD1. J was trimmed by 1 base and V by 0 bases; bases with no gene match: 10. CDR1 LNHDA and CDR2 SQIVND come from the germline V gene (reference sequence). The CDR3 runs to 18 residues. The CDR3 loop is CASSIEPQDRGTSYEQYF. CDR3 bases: TGTGCCAGTAGTATAGAGCCCCAGGACAGGGGAACTTCCTACGAGCAGTACTTC.

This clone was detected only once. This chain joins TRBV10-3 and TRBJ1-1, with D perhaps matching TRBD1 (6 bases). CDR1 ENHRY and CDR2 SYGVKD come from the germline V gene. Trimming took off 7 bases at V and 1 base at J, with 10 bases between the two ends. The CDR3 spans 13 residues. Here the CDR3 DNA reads TGTGCCATCACCCGGGACACGAACACTGAAGCTTTCTTT. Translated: CAITRDTNTEAFF.

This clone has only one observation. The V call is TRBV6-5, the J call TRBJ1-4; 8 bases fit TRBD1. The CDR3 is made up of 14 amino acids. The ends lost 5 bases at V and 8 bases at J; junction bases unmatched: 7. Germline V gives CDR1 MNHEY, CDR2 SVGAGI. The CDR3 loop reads CASSTTGVWEKLFF. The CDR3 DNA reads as TGTGCCAGCAGTACGACAGGGGTGTGGGAAAAACTGTTTTTT.

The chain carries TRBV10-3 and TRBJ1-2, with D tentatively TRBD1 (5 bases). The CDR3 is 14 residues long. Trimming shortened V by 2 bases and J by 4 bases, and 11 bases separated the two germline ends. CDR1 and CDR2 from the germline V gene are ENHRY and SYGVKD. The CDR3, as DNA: TGTGCCATCAGTGAGAGGGGACTCTCCTATGGCTACACCTTC. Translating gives CAISERGLSYGYTF.

Here the CDR3 reads CASSPIGGQKNGYTF. DNA for the CDR3: TGTGCCAGCAGCCCTATTGGAGGGCAGAAGAATGGCTACACCTTC. The V gene is TRBV7-6, the J gene TRBJ1-2; D gene uncertain. V dropped 5 bases and J dropped 6 bases, with 19 bases sitting between them. CDR1 SGHVS and CDR2 FNYEAQ come from the germline V gene. This CDR3 has 15 amino acids.

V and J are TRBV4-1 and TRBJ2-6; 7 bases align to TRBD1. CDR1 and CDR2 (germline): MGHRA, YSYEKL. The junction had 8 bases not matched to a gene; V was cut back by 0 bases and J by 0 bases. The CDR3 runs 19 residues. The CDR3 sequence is CASSQDRTGKDSGANVLTF. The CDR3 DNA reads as TGCGCCAGCAGCCAAGATCGGACAGGTAAAGACTCTGGGGCCAACGTCCTGACTTTC.

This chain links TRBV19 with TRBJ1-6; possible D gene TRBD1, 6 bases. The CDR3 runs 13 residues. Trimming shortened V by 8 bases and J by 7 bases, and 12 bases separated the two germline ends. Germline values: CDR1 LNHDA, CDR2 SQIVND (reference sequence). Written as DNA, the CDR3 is TGTGCCAGTGCACAGGGCACCAATTCACCCCTCCACTTT. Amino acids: CASAQGTNSPLHF.